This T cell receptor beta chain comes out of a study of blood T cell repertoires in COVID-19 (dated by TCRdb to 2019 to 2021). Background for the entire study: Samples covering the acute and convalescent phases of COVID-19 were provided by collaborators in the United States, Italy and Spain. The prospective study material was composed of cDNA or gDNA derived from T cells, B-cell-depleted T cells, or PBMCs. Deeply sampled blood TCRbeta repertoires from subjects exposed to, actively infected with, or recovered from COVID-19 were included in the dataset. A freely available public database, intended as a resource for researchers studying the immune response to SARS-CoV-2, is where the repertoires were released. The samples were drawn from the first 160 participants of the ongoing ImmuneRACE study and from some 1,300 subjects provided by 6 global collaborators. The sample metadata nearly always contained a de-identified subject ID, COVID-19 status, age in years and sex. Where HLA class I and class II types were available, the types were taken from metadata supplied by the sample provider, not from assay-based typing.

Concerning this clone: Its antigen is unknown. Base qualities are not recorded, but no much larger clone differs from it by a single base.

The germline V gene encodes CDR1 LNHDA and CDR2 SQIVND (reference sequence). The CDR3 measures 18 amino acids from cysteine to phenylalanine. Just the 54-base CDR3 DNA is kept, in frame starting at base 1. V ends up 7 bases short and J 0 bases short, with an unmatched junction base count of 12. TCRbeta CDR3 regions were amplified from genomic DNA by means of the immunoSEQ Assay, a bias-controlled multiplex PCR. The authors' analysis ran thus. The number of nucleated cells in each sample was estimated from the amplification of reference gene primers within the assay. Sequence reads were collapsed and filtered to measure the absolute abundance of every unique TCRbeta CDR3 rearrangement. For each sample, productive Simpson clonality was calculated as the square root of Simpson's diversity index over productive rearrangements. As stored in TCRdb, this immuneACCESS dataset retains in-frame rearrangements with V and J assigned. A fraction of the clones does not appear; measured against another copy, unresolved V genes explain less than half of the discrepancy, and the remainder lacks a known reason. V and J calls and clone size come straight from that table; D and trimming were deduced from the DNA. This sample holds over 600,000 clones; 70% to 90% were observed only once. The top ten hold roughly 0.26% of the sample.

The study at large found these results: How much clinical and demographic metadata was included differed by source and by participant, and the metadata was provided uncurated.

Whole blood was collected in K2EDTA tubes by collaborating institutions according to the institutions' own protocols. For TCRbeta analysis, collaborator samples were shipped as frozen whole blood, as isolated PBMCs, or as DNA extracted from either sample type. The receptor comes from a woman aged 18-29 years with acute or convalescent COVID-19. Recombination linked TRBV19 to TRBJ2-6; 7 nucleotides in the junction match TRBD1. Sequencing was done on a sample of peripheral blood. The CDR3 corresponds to CASTPDGGQISGANVLTF. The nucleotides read TGTGCCAGTACCCCAGATGGGGGACAGATCTCTGGGGCCAACGTCCTGACTTTC.